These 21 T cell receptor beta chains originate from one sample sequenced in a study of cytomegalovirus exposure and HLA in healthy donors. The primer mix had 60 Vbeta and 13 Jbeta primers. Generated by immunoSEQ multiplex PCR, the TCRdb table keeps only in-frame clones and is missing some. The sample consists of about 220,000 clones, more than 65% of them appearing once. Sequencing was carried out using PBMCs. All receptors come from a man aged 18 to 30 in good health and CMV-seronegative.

The chain's CDR3 is CASGPGTGRAPNQPQHF. DNA for the CDR3: TGTGCCAGTGGGCCAGGGACAGGGCGGGCGCCTAATCAGCCCCAGCATTTT. The V gene is TRBV19, the J gene TRBJ1-5; 9 nucleotides agree with TRBD1. Germline V gene sequence: CDR1 LNHDA, CDR2 SQIVND (reference sequence). The CDR3 consists of 17 residues. V shed 8 bases and J 4 bases; nucleotides not matched to a gene: 15.

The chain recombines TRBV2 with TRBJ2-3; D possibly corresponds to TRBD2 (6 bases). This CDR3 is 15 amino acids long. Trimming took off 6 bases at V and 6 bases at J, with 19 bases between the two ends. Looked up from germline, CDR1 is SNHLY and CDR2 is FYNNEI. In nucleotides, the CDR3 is TGTGCCAGCAGGGGGGGTAGCTCAACCGGGGATACGCAGTATTTT. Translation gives CASRGGSSTGDTQYF.

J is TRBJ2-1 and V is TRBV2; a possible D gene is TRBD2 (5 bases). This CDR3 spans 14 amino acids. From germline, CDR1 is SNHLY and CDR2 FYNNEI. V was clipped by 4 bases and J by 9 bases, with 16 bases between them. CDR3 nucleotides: TGTGCCAGCAGTGGCCTTAGCGTTAATACTGAGCAGTTCTTC. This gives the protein CASSGLSVNTEQFF.

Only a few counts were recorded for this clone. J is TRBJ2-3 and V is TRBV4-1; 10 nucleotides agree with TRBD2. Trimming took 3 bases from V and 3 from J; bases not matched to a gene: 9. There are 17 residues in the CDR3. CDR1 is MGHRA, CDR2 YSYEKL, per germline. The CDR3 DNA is TGCGCCAGCAGCCAGGCTACCCTAGCGGGAGTTACAGATACGCAGTATTTT. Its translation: CASSQATLAGVTDTQYF.

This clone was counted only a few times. The CDR3 region is CASSLTGRVGEQYF. The CDR3 DNA reads as TGTGCCAGCAGCCTGACAGGGAGAGTGGGGGAGCAGTACTTC. The V gene is TRBV2, the J gene TRBJ2-7; the match to TRBD1 covers 7 bases. This CDR3 has 14 amino acids. After removal of 6 bases from V and 7 bases from J, the junction contained 12 bases not matched to a gene. Germline V gene sequence: CDR1 SNHLY, CDR2 FYNNEI.

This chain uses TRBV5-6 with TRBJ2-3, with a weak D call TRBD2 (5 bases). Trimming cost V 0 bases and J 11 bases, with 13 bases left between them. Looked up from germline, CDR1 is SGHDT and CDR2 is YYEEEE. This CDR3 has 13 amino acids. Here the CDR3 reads CASSLAPRDGQYF. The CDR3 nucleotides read TGTGCCAGCAGCTTGGCCCCTCGGGATGGGCAGTATTTT.

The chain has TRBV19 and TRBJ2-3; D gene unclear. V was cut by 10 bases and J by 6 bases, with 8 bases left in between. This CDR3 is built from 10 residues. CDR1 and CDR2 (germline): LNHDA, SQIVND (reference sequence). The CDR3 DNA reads TGTGCCACGGAGTCGGATACGCAGTATTTT. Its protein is CATESDTQYF.

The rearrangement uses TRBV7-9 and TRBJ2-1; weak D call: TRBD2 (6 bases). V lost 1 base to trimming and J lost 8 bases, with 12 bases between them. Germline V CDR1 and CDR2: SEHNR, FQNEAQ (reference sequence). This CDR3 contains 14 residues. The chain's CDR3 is CASSLDPGEDEQFF. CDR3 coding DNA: TGTGCCAGCAGCTTAGATCCCGGGGAGGATGAGCAGTTCTTC.

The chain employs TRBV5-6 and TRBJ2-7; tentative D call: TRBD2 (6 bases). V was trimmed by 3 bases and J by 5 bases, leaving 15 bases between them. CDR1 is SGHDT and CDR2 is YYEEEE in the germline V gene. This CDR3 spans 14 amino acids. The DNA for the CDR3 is TGTGCCAGCAGCTCCGATTGGGGCGGGGACGAGCAGTACTTC. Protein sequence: CASSSDWGGDEQYF.

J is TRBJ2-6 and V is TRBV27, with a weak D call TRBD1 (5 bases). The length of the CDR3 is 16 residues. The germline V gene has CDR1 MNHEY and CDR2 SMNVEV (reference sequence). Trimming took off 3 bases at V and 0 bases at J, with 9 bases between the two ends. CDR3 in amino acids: CASSFHDSSGANVLTF. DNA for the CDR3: TGTGCCAGCAGTTTCCACGACAGCTCTGGGGCCAACGTCCTGACTTTC.

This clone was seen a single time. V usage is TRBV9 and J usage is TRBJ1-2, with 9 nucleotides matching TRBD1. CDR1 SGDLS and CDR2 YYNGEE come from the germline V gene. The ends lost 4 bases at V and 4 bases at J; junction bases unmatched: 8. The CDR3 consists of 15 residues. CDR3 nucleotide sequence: TGTGCCAGCAGCCCCGGACAGGGGAGTGCCTATGGCTACACCTTC. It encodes CASSPGQGSAYGYTF.

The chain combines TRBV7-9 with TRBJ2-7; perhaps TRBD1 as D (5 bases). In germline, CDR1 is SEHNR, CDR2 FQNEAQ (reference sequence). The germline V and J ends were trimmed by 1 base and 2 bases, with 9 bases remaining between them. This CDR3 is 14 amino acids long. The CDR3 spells CASSLGGSTYEQYF. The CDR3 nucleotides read TGTGCCAGCAGCTTAGGGGGCAGCACCTACGAGCAGTACTTC.

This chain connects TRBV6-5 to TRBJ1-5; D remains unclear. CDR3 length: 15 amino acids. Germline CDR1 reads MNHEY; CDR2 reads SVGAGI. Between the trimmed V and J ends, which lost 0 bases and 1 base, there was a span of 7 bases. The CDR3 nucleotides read TGTGCCAGCAGTTACTCTCCACAGAGCAATCAGCCCCAGCATTTT. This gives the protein CASSYSPQSNQPQHF.

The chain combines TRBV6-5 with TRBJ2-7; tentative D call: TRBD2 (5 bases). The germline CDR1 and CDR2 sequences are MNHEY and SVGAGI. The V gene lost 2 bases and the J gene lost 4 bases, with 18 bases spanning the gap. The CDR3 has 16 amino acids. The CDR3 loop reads CASSYTPVGVTYEQYF. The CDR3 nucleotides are TGTGCCAGCAGTTACACCCCCGTGGGAGTCACGTACGAGCAGTACTTC.

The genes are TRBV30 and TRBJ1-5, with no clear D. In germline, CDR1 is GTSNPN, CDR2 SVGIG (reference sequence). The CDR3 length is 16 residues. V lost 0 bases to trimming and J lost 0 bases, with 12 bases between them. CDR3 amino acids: CAWSVGYRGSNQPQHF. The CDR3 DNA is TGTGCCTGGAGTGTAGGGTATCGGGGTAGCAATCAGCCCCAGCATTTT.

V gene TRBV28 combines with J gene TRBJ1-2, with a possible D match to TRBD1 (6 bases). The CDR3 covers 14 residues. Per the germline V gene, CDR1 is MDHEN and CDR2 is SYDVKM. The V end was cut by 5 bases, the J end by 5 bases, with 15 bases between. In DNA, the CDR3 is TGTGCCAGCAGTCCTGACAGGCCTCTATATGGCTACACCTTC. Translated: CASSPDRPLYGYTF.

This chain's CDR3 is CASSLAADRGRGGYTF. In DNA, the CDR3 is TGTGCCAGCAGTTTAGCGGCGGACAGGGGGAGGGGTGGCTACACCTTC. The rearrangement links TRBV27 to TRBJ1-2; TRBD1 matches at 10 bases. In germline, CDR1 is MNHEY, CDR2 SMNVEV (reference sequence). There are 16 residues in the CDR3. With V trimmed by 2 bases and J by 7 bases, 10 bases remained unmatched.

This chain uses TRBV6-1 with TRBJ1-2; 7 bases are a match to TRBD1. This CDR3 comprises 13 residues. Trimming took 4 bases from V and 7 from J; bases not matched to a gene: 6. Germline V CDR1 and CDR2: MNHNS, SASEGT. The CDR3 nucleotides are TGTGCCAGCAGTGCCCAGGGGGTTCGTGGCTACACCTTC. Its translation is CASSAQGVRGYTF.

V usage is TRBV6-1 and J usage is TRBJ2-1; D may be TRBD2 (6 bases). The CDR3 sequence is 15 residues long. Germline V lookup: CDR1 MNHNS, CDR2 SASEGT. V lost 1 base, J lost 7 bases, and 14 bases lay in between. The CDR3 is CASSEGGTPRNEQFF. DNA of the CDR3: TGTGCCAGCAGTGAAGGGGGGACTCCGAGGAATGAGCAGTTCTTC.

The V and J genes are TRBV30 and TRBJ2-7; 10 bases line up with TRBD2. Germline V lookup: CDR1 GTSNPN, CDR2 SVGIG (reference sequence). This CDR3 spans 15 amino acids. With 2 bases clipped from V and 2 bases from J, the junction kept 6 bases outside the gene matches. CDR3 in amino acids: CAWSNSGRTAYEQYF. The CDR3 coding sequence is TGTGCCTGGAGTAATAGCGGGAGGACAGCCTACGAGCAGTACTTC.

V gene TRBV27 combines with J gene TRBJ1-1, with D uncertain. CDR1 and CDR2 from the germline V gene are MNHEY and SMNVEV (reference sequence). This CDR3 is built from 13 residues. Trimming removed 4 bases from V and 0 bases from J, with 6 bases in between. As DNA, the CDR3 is TGTGCCAGCAGTTCTCAGATGAACACTGAAGCTTTCTTT. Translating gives CASSSQMNTEAFF.